The 17 T cell receptor beta chains presented below share a single source sample, sequenced in a study of blood T cell repertoires in COVID-19. Profiling relied on immunoSEQ multiplex PCR, and the TCRdb table lists in-frame clones only, not all of them. The sample records 250,000 to 350,000 clones, about nine tenths being singletons. Source material: peripheral blood. Receptors were obtained from a woman aged 45-59 years who had recovered from COVID-19.

The genes are TRBV9 and TRBJ1-2, with D possibly TRBD1 on 5 matching bases. The CDR3 is 14 amino acids. Germline V CDR1 and CDR2: SGDLS, YYNGEE. Trimming stripped 4 bases from V and 4 bases from J, with 14 bases between. The CDR3 coding sequence is TGTGCCAGCAGCCTCCAGGCGGGGCCCTATGGCTACACCTTC. This encodes CASSLQAGPYGYTF.

The chain combines TRBV28 with TRBJ2-3, with 11 bases aligning to TRBD2. Germline assignment: CDR1 MDHEN and CDR2 SYDVKM. This CDR3 spans 17 amino acids. Losses at the gene ends were 4 bases for V and 4 bases for J; bases not matched to a gene: 10. CDR3 residues: CASSSVAGGLMADTQYF. The CDR3 DNA reads TGTGCCAGCAGTTCGGTAGCGGGAGGGCTCATGGCAGATACGCAGTATTTT.

This rearrangement joins TRBV4-3 to TRBJ2-7, with D unclear. The ends were cut back, 0 bases at V and 5 bases at J, with 17 bases in the middle. The germline gives CDR1 LGHNA, CDR2 YSLEER. There are 16 residues in the CDR3. In DNA form, the CDR3 reads TGCGCCAGCAGCCAAGATGAGACTCTAGTCACGAACGAGCAGTACTTC. It codes for CASSQDETLVTNEQYF.

V and J are TRBV6-5 and TRBJ2-3, with D perhaps matching TRBD2 (5 bases). CDR1 is MNHEY, CDR2 SVGAGI, per germline. Trimming took off 5 bases at V and 6 bases at J, with 12 bases between the two ends. This CDR3 region has 13 residues. The CDR3 loop reads CASSREGGDTQYF. In nucleotides, the CDR3 is TGTGCCAGCAGTCGAGAGGGTGGGGATACGCAGTATTTT.

This sequence joins TRBV3-1 (or the pseudogene TRBV3-2) and TRBJ2-3, with D possibly being TRBD2 (6 bases). The germline V and J ends were trimmed by 1 base and 2 bases, with 10 bases remaining between them. In germline, CDR1 is LGHDT, CDR2 YNNKEL (reference sequence). CDR3 size: 15 residues. The DNA for the CDR3 is TGTGCCAGCAGCCAAGGTAGCGGATTCACAGATACGCAGTATTTT. It encodes CASSQGSGFTDTQYF.

The J gene is TRBJ1-2, the V gene TRBV11-2, with TRBD1 matching over 10 bases. CDR3 size: 16 residues. Per germline, CDR1 SGHAT and CDR2 FQNNGV. J was trimmed by 4 bases and V by 5 bases; bases with no gene match: 10. DNA for the CDR3: TGTGCCAGCAGCCCGGGGGACAGGGGAACGAGCTATGGCTACACCTTC. Translated: CASSPGDRGTSYGYTF.

The rearrangement uses TRBV27 and TRBJ1-2, with a tentative D call TRBD1 (6 bases). The CDR3 is 14 residues long. CDR1 and CDR2 (germline): MNHEY, SMNVEV (reference sequence). Trimming removed 3 bases from V and 4 bases from J, with 12 bases in between. CDR3 residues: CASSLGGAGYGYTF. The CDR3 nucleotides are TGTGCCAGCAGTTTGGGGGGGGCGGGCTATGGCTACACCTTC.

The rearrangement joins TRBV6-2 or TRBV6-3 to TRBJ1-5; D is undetermined. The CDR3 contains 13 residues. V was shortened by 2 bases and J by 7 bases, with 9 bases between the two germline ends. In germline, CDR1 is MNHEY, CDR2 SVGEGT. The CDR3 DNA reads as TGTGCCAGCAGTTACGGGCAGACACAGCCCCAGCATTTT. Protein: CASSYGQTQPQHF.

The rearrangement links TRBV6-6 to TRBJ1-2; tentatively, D is TRBD1 (5 bases). Trimming took 8 bases from V and 5 from J, leaving 9 bases between them. Germline CDR1 and CDR2: MNHNY and SVGAGI (reference sequence). The CDR3 contains 11 residues. CDR3 sequence reads: CASQGRYGYTF. CDR3 DNA: TGTGCCAGCCAGGGCCGGTATGGCTACACCTTC.

The rearrangement joins TRBV4-1 to TRBJ1-2; weak D call: TRBD1 (5 bases). The V and J ends lost 3 bases and 4 bases respectively, with 18 bases between them. The CDR3 runs 16 residues. Looked up from germline, CDR1 is MGHRA and CDR2 is YSYEKL. The CDR3 protein is CASSQPPGRRGYGYTF. CDR3 bases: TGCGCCAGCAGCCAGCCCCCGGGACGGAGGGGCTATGGCTACACCTTC.

This rearrangement joins TRBV19 to TRBJ1-2; D remains ambiguous. Germline lookup yields CDR1 LNHDA and CDR2 SQIVND (reference sequence). The CDR3 sequence is 16 residues long. Trimming removed 1 base at V and 3 bases at J, with 15 bases between. The CDR3 nucleotides are TGTGCCAGTAGTATAGGCGGGGAGGGAATCTACTATGGCTACACCTTC. Protein product: CASSIGGEGIYYGYTF.

This chain connects TRBV7-9 to TRBJ1-3; 7 bases line up with TRBD1. Germline V lookup: CDR1 SEHNR, CDR2 FQNEAQ (reference sequence). J lost 4 bases, V lost 8 bases, and 11 bases had no gene match. The CDR3 consists of 15 residues. Here the CDR3 reads CASGLGGLTGNTIYF. DNA for the CDR3: TGTGCCAGCGGCCTAGGGGGCTTGACGGGAAACACCATATATTTT.

This clone was seen only a few times. The chain employs TRBV6-5 and TRBJ1-1; 7 nucleotides agree with TRBD1. The germline gives CDR1 MNHEY, CDR2 SVGAGI. V lost 6 bases to trimming and J lost 8 bases; unmatched junction nucleotides: 3. The CDR3 totals 11 residues. This chain's CDR3 is CASRLRGEAFF. CDR3 DNA sequence: TGTGCCAGCAGACTCAGGGGGGAAGCTTTCTTT.

The chain employs TRBV7-2 and TRBJ2-1, with 7 bases that match TRBD1. Germline CDR1 and CDR2: SGHTA and FQGNSA. Trimming removed 1 base from V and 3 bases from J; junction bases left unmatched: 9. The CDR3 loop spans 17 amino acids. The CDR3 sequence: CASSLGSLRQGYNEQFF. The CDR3 bases are TGTGCCAGCAGCTTAGGATCGTTGAGACAGGGCTACAATGAGCAGTTCTTC.

The chain employs TRBV14 and TRBJ1-1; a weak D match, TRBD1 (6 bases). The CDR3 extends over 13 amino acids. V was clipped by 5 bases and J by 10 bases, with 17 bases between them. The germline gives CDR1 SGHDN, CDR2 FVKESK. The CDR3 DNA is TGTGCCAGCAGCTCAGGGGTCTGGGGGCGAGCTTTCTTT. Its protein product is CASSSGVWGRAFF. Together with reference TRBV14 and TRBJ1-1, the CDR3 gives the full variable domain: EAGVTQFPSHSVIEKGQTVTLRCDPISGHDNLYWYRRVMGKEIKFLLHFVKESKQDESGMPNNRFLAERTGGTYSTLKVQPAELEDSGVYFCASSSGVWGRAFFGQGTRLTVV.

V usage is TRBV7-2 and J usage is TRBJ1-1; D perhaps matches TRBD1 (6 bases). Looked up from germline, CDR1 is SGHTA and CDR2 is FQGNSA. V was clipped by 3 bases and J by 5 bases, with 13 bases between them. The CDR3 has 14 residues. The CDR3, as DNA: TGTGCCAGCAGCTTCCTCAGGGGCGAGACTGAAGCTTTCTTT. Translated: CASSFLRGETEAFF.

The genes are TRBV7-2 and TRBJ2-2; 7 bases line up with TRBD2. The CDR3 is 16 amino acids. With 0 bases clipped from V and 2 bases from J, the junction kept 3 bases outside the gene matches. Germline V gene lookup returns CDR1 SGHTA and CDR2 FQGNSA. The CDR3: CASSLAPSGNTGELFF. CDR3 bases: TGTGCCAGCAGCTTAGCGCCTAGCGGAAACACCGGGGAGCTGTTTTTT.